Below, one TCR beta chain is given with its context. The antigen remains unidentified. Germline-derived CDR1 and CDR2 are SGHAT and FQNNGV. V was clipped by 5 bases and J by 0 bases, with 11 bases between them. CDR3 size: 15 residues. These data originate in a study of identical twins. Broader study findings: It was cross-sectional statistical analysis, not following the same donors, that the conclusions relied on.

With template switching, a universal primer site was added, and the cDNA carried unique molecular identifiers. TCRdb reanalysed the 5' RACE reads using MiXCR and keeps one entry per CDR3 protein. The sample lists around 480,000 distinct CDR3 sequences; 12% to 15% were seen once. This sample was also put to use in a study of yellow fever vaccine responses in identical twins. As that study records: Reportedly, the T cell response mounted by twins to vaccine seemed partly convergent, partly personalized.

This TCR was sampled from a woman aged 18-30 years in good health. The chain links TRBV11-2 to TRBJ2-1; TRBD2 is a possible D gene (5 bases). Sample: CD4+ T cells sorted from blood. CDR3 DNA: TGTGCCAGCAGCCCGGAACTAGGCTCCTACAATGAGCAGTTCTTC. This gives the protein CASSPELGSYNEQFF.